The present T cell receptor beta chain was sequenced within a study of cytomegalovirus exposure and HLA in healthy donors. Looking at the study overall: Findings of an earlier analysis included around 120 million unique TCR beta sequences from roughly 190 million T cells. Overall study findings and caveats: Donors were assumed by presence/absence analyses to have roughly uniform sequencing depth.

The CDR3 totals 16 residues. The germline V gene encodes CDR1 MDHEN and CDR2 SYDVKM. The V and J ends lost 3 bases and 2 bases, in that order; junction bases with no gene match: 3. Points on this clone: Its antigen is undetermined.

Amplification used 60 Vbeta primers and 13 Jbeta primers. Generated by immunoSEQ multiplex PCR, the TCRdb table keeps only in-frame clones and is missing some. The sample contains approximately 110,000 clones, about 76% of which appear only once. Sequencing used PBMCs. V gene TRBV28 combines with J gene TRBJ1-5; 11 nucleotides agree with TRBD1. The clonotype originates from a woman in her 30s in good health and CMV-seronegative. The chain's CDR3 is CASSLGQGDGNQPQHF. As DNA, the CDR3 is TGTGCCAGCAGTTTGGGACAGGGGGATGGCAATCAGCCCCAGCATTTT.